The clone carrying this T cell receptor beta chain was seen many times. The V and J ends lost 6 bases and 2 bases respectively, with 13 bases between them. Germline V lookup: CDR1 SGHTA, CDR2 FQGNSA. This CDR3 has 14 residues. MiXCR, applied by TCRdb to the reads, yields one record per CDR3 protein. The sample records some 320,000 distinct CDR3 sequences, 9% to 9.5% being singletons. This sample is drawn from a study of T cell repertoires in cytomegalovirus infection. Across the whole study: Signatures in public TCR beta sequences pointed to both CMV infection and matching HLA type.

This TCR came from a human donor in good health (CMV status not recorded). Some clones in this sample may be carry-over from other donors' samples. Sequenced input: PBMCs. This chain connects TRBV7-2 to TRBJ2-5, with D unclear. CDR3 DNA sequence: TGTGCCAGCAGTCCTTATAGCCTACAAGAGACCCAGTACTTC. Translating it yields CASSPYSLQETQYF.